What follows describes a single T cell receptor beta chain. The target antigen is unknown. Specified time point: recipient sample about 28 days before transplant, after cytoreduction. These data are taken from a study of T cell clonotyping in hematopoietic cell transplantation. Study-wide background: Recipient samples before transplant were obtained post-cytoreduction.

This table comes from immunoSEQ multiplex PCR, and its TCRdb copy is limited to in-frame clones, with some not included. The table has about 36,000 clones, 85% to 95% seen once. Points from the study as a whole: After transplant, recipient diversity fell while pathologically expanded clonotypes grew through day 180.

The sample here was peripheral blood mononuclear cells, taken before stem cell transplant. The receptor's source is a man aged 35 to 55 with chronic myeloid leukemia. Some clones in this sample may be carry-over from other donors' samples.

The CDR3 here is CASSYYGDPFEPQHF. CDR3 coding DNA: TGTGCCAGCAGTTATTACGGGGACCCCTTCGAGCCCCAGCATTTT. V gene TRBV6-5 combines with J gene TRBJ1-5; D may be TRBD1 (5 bases). CDR3 size: 15 residues. V was clipped by 3 bases and J by 8 bases, with 17 bases between them. The germline V gene encodes CDR1 MNHEY and CDR2 SVGAGI.